This T cell receptor (beta chain) is drawn from a study of blood T cell repertoires in COVID-19 (TCRdb year 2020). In the study overall: Collaborator samples came from the United States, Italy and Spain and covered acute and convalescent phases of COVID-19. The material from the prospective study consisted of cDNA or gDNA derived from T cells, B-cell-depleted T cells, or PBMCs. Subjects who had been exposed to COVID-19, were actively infected with it, or had recovered from it provided the deeply sampled blood TCRbeta repertoires that made up the dataset. A freely available public database, intended as a resource for researchers studying the immune response to SARS-CoV-2, is where the repertoires were released. Samples were obtained from the ongoing ImmuneRACE study (first 160 participants) and from over 1,000 subjects provided by 6 global collaborators. A de-identified subject ID, COVID-19 status, age in years and sex were almost always included in the sample metadata. HLA class I and class II types, where available, came from metadata supplied by the sample provider rather than from assay-based typing. Overall study outcomes, separate from this receptor: The quantity of clinical and demographic metadata differed by source and by participant and was supplied without curation.

Participants in the prospective study were enrolled through a virtual design, were aged about 18 to 100 years, and lived in roughly 26 United States geographic areas. In the prospective study, participants were assigned to cohorts based on the clinical history participants reported in a screening survey and a study questionnaire. Recovered participants in ImmuneRACE Cohort 3 were defined by two consecutive negative NP/OP PCR tests, clearance by a healthcare professional, or resolution of symptoms. In the prospective study, mobile phlebotomists collected whole blood, serum and a nasopharyngeal or oropharyngeal swab from each participant. Prospective study participants could optionally give additional blood draws and questionnaires over a roughly two-month period. Before DNA extraction, blood samples from the prospective study were shipped at room temperature or frozen. TCRbeta CDR3 regions were amplified from genomic DNA using the immunoSEQ Assay, a bias-controlled multiplex PCR. The paper's data handling went like this. The number of nucleated cells in each sample was estimated from the amplification of reference gene primers within the assay. Sequence reads were collapsed and filtered to measure the absolute abundance of every unique TCRbeta CDR3 rearrangement. For each sample, productive Simpson clonality was calculated by taking the square root of Simpson's diversity index across productive rearrangements. Here the immuneACCESS table is served through TCRdb, limited to in-frame sequences with V and J called. Missing clones are a known gap in these copies; in checked studies unresolved V genes cover under half, and the rest lacks a known reason. The DNA was the basis for D and trimming; V, J and clone size are from that table. The sample table shows about 330,000 clones, and about 90% are seen once. The ten largest make up 0.9% to 1.2% of the sample.

This clone has only a few counts. Its specific antigen is unknown. Base qualities are not at hand, and no much larger clone is one base apart. The clonotype was recovered from a woman in her thirties who had recovered from COVID-19. The sequenced sample consisted of PBMCs or T cells enriched from blood (not recorded which).

The CDR3 protein sequence reads: CSATNPSLAGGTQYF. The bases are TGCAGCGCCACCAACCCCTCACTAGCTGGAGGGACCCAGTACTTC. This chain joins TRBV29-1 to TRBJ2-5, and possibly TRBD2, on 6 matching bases. The CDR3 runs 15 residues from the cysteine to the phenylalanine. The CDR3 DNA has 45 bases and is translated from base 1. CDR1 and CDR2 were assigned from the germline V gene as SQVTM and ANQGSEA. Trimming at the junction amounts to 7 bases on V and 7 bases on J, and the germline ends lie 25 bases apart.